This is a list of T cell receptor beta chains from one sample in a study of beta chain features in type 1 diabetes. Profiling relied on immunoSEQ multiplex PCR, and the TCRdb table lists in-frame clones only, not all of them. The sample gives about 740,000 clones, about an eighth of which show up once; 0.022% is in the top ten. Sequenced: naive CD4+ T cells from blood. The receptors shown here come from a man between 18 and 35 years old with type 1 diabetes. The conserved cysteine and the conserved F or W are not part of the CDR3 here. Only some rows state a clone size, as once, few, many or a class for expanded clones.

cdr3_aa: ASRPGQGAYEQY
clone_size: NA
v_call: TRBV28

cdr3_aa: ASSPDRGGDTEAF
clone_size: NA
v_call: TRBV2

cdr3_aa: ASSRHGATQETQY
clone_size: NA
v_call: TRBV19

cdr3_aa: ASSRVIGSYNEQF
clone_size: few
v_call: TRBV5-1

cdr3_aa: ASSHPWAAGSSTDTQY
clone_size: few
v_call: TRBV7-9

cdr3_aa: ASSHRQGPDTQY
clone_size: few
v_call: TRBV14

cdr3_aa: ASSFHRGQGGGELF
clone_size: few
v_call: TRBV27

cdr3_aa: ASSVGDTNQPQH
clone_size: once
v_call: TRBV9

cdr3_aa: ASSLLGPSSYNEQF
clone_size: NA
v_call: TRBV5-6

cdr3_aa: ASSLLTGEAF
clone_size: NA
v_call: TRBV7-9

cdr3_aa: ASSLKGQGSDTQY
clone_size: NA
v_call: TRBV7-9

cdr3_aa: ASSQDGTIPDTQY
clone_size: NA
v_call: TRBV4-1

cdr3_aa: ASSPGLAGSYNEQF
clone_size: NA
v_call: TRBV7-3

cdr3_aa: AWTTERTGVGRLDNSPLH
clone_size: few
v_call: TRBV30

cdr3_aa: AWSFQGFGNEQF
clone_size: NA
v_call: TRBV30

cdr3_aa: ASSELGQPQH
clone_size: few
v_call: TRBV6-5

cdr3_aa: AWSPMDPGGGLYEQY
clone_size: NA
v_call: TRBV30

cdr3_aa: ASSQANTGELF
clone_size: NA
v_call: TRBV18

cdr3_aa: SVEQGNTEAF
clone_size: NA
v_call: TRBV29-1

cdr3_aa: ASSQSLDTEAF
clone_size: few
v_call: TRBV16

cdr3_aa: ASSSGETQY
clone_size: NA
v_call: TRBV5-6

cdr3_aa: ASSSGSGANVLT
clone_size: few
v_call: TRBV7-2

cdr3_aa: ASVTGAPETQY
clone_size: few
v_call: TRBV25-1

cdr3_aa: AWGPLNTEAF
clone_size: few
v_call: TRBV30

cdr3_aa: ASSVQETQY
clone_size: NA
v_call: TRBV9

cdr3_aa: ASSYQGGNQPQH
clone_size: few
v_call: TRBV7-2

cdr3_aa: ASSPPGAEETQY
clone_size: few
v_call: TRBV18

cdr3_aa: ASGGRRGTEAF
clone_size: NA
v_call: TRBV6-5

cdr3_aa: ASSLAVNTGELF
clone_size: NA
v_call: TRBV11-1

cdr3_aa: AWTGFTGELF
clone_size: NA
v_call: TRBV30

cdr3_aa: ATSRDGGSLH
clone_size: few
v_call: TRBV15

cdr3_aa: ASSFFGTGGAYEQY
clone_size: NA
v_call: TRBV28

cdr3_aa: AWMPGAWEQF
clone_size: NA
v_call: TRBV30

cdr3_aa: ASSLVEGMGGYT
clone_size: few
v_call: TRBV7-2

cdr3_aa: ASSLGTSGGILPYNEQF
clone_size: NA
v_call: TRBV23-1

cdr3_aa: ASSVSGSDYEQY
clone_size: NA
v_call: TRBV19

cdr3_aa: SVEGTGASTIY
clone_size: NA
v_call: TRBV29-1

cdr3_aa: AWRGGAIHSGANVLT
clone_size: few
v_call: TRBV30

cdr3_aa: ASSLRPGQGTDTQY
clone_size: NA
v_call: TRBV11-2

cdr3_aa: ASSQEALYGYT
clone_size: NA
v_call: TRBV4-1

cdr3_aa: AWSLGTGGQPQH
clone_size: NA
v_call: TRBV30

cdr3_aa: ASSPTVTGEGNQPQH
clone_size: NA
v_call: TRBV7-6

cdr3_aa: SVEPTENTQY
clone_size: NA
v_call: TRBV29-1

cdr3_aa: AWSVGPLGNQPQH
clone_size: NA
v_call: TRBV30

cdr3_aa: ASSFSGHEPQH
clone_size: NA
v_call: TRBV27

cdr3_aa: ASSLVEGEQY
clone_size: NA
v_call: TRBV5-1

cdr3_aa: ASSLQGPAMNTEAF
clone_size: NA
v_call: TRBV11-1

cdr3_aa: ASRRGGEAF
clone_size: NA
v_call: TRBV6-6

cdr3_aa: ASSFGSNYGYT
clone_size: few
v_call: TRBV7-9

cdr3_aa: ASSVGKGGLKGTEAF
clone_size: NA
v_call: TRBV9